The source of this T cell receptor (beta chain) is a study of regulatory T cells in long-lasting Graves disease. General study points: Sample size was small, which may have lowered accuracy.

CDR3 size: 11 residues. Per the germline V gene, CDR1 is SGDLS and CDR2 is YYNGEE. Trimming at V came to 4 bases and at J to 9 bases, leaving 4 bases not matched to a gene. Time point: persistent/refractory GD, antithyroid drugs over 5 years with positive TRAb. Preparation of the TCR library used RNA extracted from PBMCs. Recruitment took place at an endocrinology department in Xi'an, China. Roughly 10-milliliter peripheral blood samples went into EDTA tubes. In building TCR beta libraries, iRepertoire HTBI primers were used together with Arm-PCR of CDR3 regions. In the authors' methods: Looking across samples, the authors found approximately 60 TRBV and 15 or so TRBJ segments. MiXCR, applied by TCRdb to the multiplex PCR reads, yields one record per CDR3 protein. These V and J calls originate from TCRdb's pipeline instead of the authors' own analysis. The sample comprises about 400,000 distinct CDR3 sequences, around 20% of which are singletons, and under 25% rests with the top ten.

This clonotype appeared a single time. Its cognate antigen is unknown. The chain combines TRBV9 with TRBJ2-7; the match to TRBD2 covers 7 bases. The TCR originated in a female donor with Graves disease. Sequences were derived from peripheral blood mononuclear cells (PBMCs), sampled when the disease was refractory, from a patient treated with antithyroid drugs. The CDR3 nucleotides read TGTGCCAGCAGCTCGGGGGGTGTGCAGTACTTC. It yields the protein CASSSGGVQYF.